This T cell receptor beta chain comes out of a study of blood T cell repertoires in COVID-19. This CDR3 has 16 amino acids. Germline lookup yields CDR1 SEHNR and CDR2 FQNEAQ (reference sequence). V was pared by 6 bases and J by 3 bases, with 20 bases between. Produced via immunoSEQ multiplex PCR; TCRdb's table is partial and in-frame only. The sample consists of about 140,000 clones, 70% to 85% of them appearing once. In terms of age and location, participants ranged from roughly 18 to 95 years and lived in 24 US areas. The specimen was PBMCs or T cells enriched from blood (not recorded which). The sequence derives from a woman younger than 35 who had been exposed to COVID-19. The rearrangement joins TRBV7-9 to TRBJ2-5; a weak D match, TRBD2 (6 bases). CDR3 amino acids: CASRMGRGLIEETQYF. For the CDR3, the DNA is TGTGCCAGCAGAATGGGGAGAGGACTAATTGAAGAGACCCAGTACTTC. Drawing the rest from reference TRBV7-9 and TRBJ2-5, the complete variable domain is DTGVSQNPRHKITKRGQNVTFRCDPISEHNRLYWYRQTLGQGPEFLTYFQNEAQLEKSRLLSDRFSAERPKGSFSTLEIQRTEQGDSAMYLCASRMGRGLIEETQYFGPGTRLLVL.